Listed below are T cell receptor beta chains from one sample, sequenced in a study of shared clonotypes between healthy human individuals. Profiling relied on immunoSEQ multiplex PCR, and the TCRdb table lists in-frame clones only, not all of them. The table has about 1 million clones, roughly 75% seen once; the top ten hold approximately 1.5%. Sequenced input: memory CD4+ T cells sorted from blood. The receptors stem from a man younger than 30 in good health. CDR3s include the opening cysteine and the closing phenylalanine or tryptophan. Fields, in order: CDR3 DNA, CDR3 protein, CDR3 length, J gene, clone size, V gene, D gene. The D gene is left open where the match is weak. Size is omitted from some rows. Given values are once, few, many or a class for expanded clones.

TGCGCCAGCAGCTCGGACGGAACTAACTATGGCTACACCTTC CASSSDGTNYGYTF 14 TRBJ1-2 . TRBV5-1 .
TGTGCCTGGGGGACAGGGCGCGGACAGCCCCAGCATTTT CAWGTGRGQPQHF 13 TRBJ1-5 once TRBV30 TRBD1
TGCGCCAGCAGCTTCGCAGGGGGAGACACTGAAGCTTTCTTT CASSFAGGDTEAFF 14 TRBJ1-1 . TRBV5-1 TRBD1
TGTGCCAGCAGCTTAGTTAGCGGGGGCCCGACCTACGAGCAGTACTTC CASSLVSGGPTYEQYF 16 TRBJ2-7 . TRBV11-2 TRBD2
TGTGCCATCAGTGAAACCGGTGCCGGGGAGCTGTTTTTT CAISETGAGELFF 13 TRBJ2-2 . TRBV10-3 .
TGTGCCAGTAGTCCCCAGCGGGGGCGAGGAAAAAGCACTGAAGCTTTCTTT CASSPQRGRGKSTEAFF 17 TRBJ1-1 . TRBV19 .
TGTGCCAGCAGTTACTCGTTGTGGGAGACCCAGTACTTC CASSYSLWETQYF 13 TRBJ2-5 . TRBV6-5 .
TGTGCCAGCAGGGTTCGGCGGGGTGGCTACACCTTC CASRVRRGGYTF 12 TRBJ1-2 . TRBV2 .
TGTGCCAGCTCACCACCAGGGACTAGCTTCAATGAGCAGTTCTTC CASSPPGTSFNEQFF 15 TRBJ2-1 . TRBV18 TRBD2
TGTGCCAGCAGCTTTTACAGGGAGGGGAACTACGAGCAGTACTTC CASSFYREGNYEQYF 15 TRBJ2-7 . TRBV7-9 .
TGTGCCAGCAGACTAGCGGAAACCGGGGAGCTGTTTTTT CASRLAETGELFF 13 TRBJ2-2 . TRBV6-6 TRBD2
TGTGCCAGCAGCGCCATTCAGGGGGCACCTAACTATGGCTACACCTTC CASSAIQGAPNYGYTF 16 TRBJ1-2 few TRBV9 TRBD1
TGTGCCAGCATAACTCGACAGGGGCCCTACGAGCAGTACTTC CASITRQGPYEQYF 14 TRBJ2-7 . TRBV2 TRBD1
TGTGCCAGCAGCATCCGGGACGTCAACTCTGGGGCCAACGTCCTGACTTTC CASSIRDVNSGANVLTF 17 TRBJ2-6 once TRBV21-1 .
TGTGCCAGCAGTTCAGGAGGGGCGGGAGGGGATACGCAGTATTTT CASSSGGAGGDTQYF 15 TRBJ2-3 . TRBV7-2 TRBD2
TGTGCCAGCAGCCGTCTAGCGGGGGCCAACACCGGGGAGCTGTTTTTT CASSRLAGANTGELFF 16 TRBJ2-2 many TRBV27 TRBD2
TGTGCCAGCAGTTTTAATAGGGGGCGTAGCTACTATGGCTACACCTTC CASSFNRGRSYYGYTF 16 TRBJ1-2 . TRBV27 TRBD1
TGTGCCAGCTCACCCGACAGGATGAACACCGGGGAGCTGTTTTTT CASSPDRMNTGELFF 15 TRBJ2-2 . TRBV18 .
TGTGCCAGCATACGGGACTCTGGCTCCTACGAGCAGTACTTC CASIRDSGSYEQYF 14 TRBJ2-7 . TRBV6-6 .
TGTGCCACCGAGACAGGGGCAGGGACTGAAGCTTTCTTT CATETGAGTEAFF 13 TRBJ1-1 . TRBV10-3 TRBD1
TGTGCCATCAGTGACGGGACAGAAAGATCACCCCTCCACTTT CAISDGTERSPLHF 14 TRBJ1-6 . TRBV10-3 TRBD1
TGTGCCAGCCCCCGAAGTTATGGCTACACCTTC CASPRSYGYTF 11 TRBJ1-2 . TRBV19 .
TGTGCCAGCAGCCGGGGACAGACCTATGGCTACACCTTC CASSRGQTYGYTF 13 TRBJ1-2 . TRBV7-8 TRBD1
TGTGCCAGCAGTTGGGCTAGCGGTCATGGGGAGACCCAGTACTTC CASSWASGHGETQYF 15 TRBJ2-5 . TRBV6-5 TRBD2
TGTGCCTGGAGCCCCGGGACAGTTGGCTACACCTTC CAWSPGTVGYTF 12 TRBJ1-2 . TRBV30 TRBD1
TGTGCCAGCAGTCGGGGACAGGGTCTTTCCTACGAGCAGTACTTC CASSRGQGLSYEQYF 15 TRBJ2-7 . TRBV6-1 TRBD1
TGCGCCAGCAGCTTCAGGGCGGGCGGGGAGCTGTTTTTT CASSFRAGGELFF 13 TRBJ2-2 . TRBV5-1 .
TGTGCCAGCAGTGATTACACCGGGGAGCTGTTTTTT CASSDYTGELFF 12 TRBJ2-2 . TRBV6-4 .
TGCGCCAGCAGCCAAGATGGAGTAAAAGAGACCCAGTACTTC CASSQDGVKETQYF 14 TRBJ2-5 once TRBV4-3 .
TGCGCCAGCAGTTCACGACTAGCGGGAGGGGCCGGGGAGCTGTTTTTT CASSSRLAGGAGELFF 16 TRBJ2-2 . TRBV5-1 TRBD2
TGTGCCAGCAGTGTACGGGGGTTGATCCTCGGGGAGCTGTTTTTT CASSVRGLILGELFF 15 TRBJ2-2 . TRBV6-6 .
TGTGCCAGCAGTCCTGACAGGCGAATCACAGATACGCAGTATTTT CASSPDRRITDTQYF 15 TRBJ2-3 . TRBV6-1 .
TGTGCCAGCAGTCTCCTATACACTGAAGCTTTCTTT CASSLLYTEAFF 12 TRBJ1-1 few TRBV28 .
TGTGCCAGCAGCTCCGGGACAGGGATCTGGAGCAATCAGCCCCAGCATTTT CASSSGTGIWSNQPQHF 17 TRBJ1-5 . TRBV7-2 TRBD1
TGTGCCAGCAGCTCCCAGGGGGGGAACACTGAAGCTTTCTTT CASSSQGGNTEAFF 14 TRBJ1-1 . TRBV7-9 TRBD1
TGTGCCTGGAGGCCGGGACAGTTGTCTAACTATGGCTACACCTTC CAWRPGQLSNYGYTF 15 TRBJ1-2 . TRBV30 TRBD1
TGTGCCAGCAGCCTCCGTCAGGGGGCGAGCGGGGAGCTGTTTTTT CASSLRQGASGELFF 15 TRBJ2-2 . TRBV7-8 TRBD1
TGTGCCAGCAGGCCCGACAGGGGTAGGGACACTGAAGCTTTCTTT CASRPDRGRDTEAFF 15 TRBJ1-1 few TRBV2 TRBD1
TGTGCCAACCAGCGGGACGGCTCCTCCGAGCAGTACTTC CANQRDGSSEQYF 13 TRBJ2-7 . TRBV6-1 TRBD2
TGTGCCAGCAGTGCTGCTGGGGCCAACGTCCTGACTTTC CASSAAGANVLTF 13 TRBJ2-6 . TRBV2 .
TGTGCCAGCAGTCTTGACAGACAGGTTTATGGCTACACCTTC CASSLDRQVYGYTF 14 TRBJ1-2 . TRBV5-4 .
TGTGCCAGCAGCCCCGGGACAGCCACAGATACGCAGTATTTT CASSPGTATDTQYF 14 TRBJ2-3 . TRBV7-6 TRBD1
TGTGCCAGCAGCCCCGGGGACACACAACAAGAGACCCAGTACTTC CASSPGDTQQETQYF 15 TRBJ2-5 . TRBV7-9 .
TGCGCCAGCAGCTGGGGACAGGGGGTCTCCTACGAGCAGTACTTC CASSWGQGVSYEQYF 15 TRBJ2-7 . TRBV5-1 TRBD1
TGTGCCAGCAGCTTAGGGGGGGCTGCAGATACGCAGTATTTT CASSLGGAADTQYF 14 TRBJ2-3 . TRBV11-3 .
TGTGCCAGCAGCTCACCCTCCTCACGACAGGGATCTAATGAAAAACTGTTTTTT CASSSPSSRQGSNEKLFF 18 TRBJ1-4 many TRBV13 TRBD1
TGTGCCAGCAGCTTGACCAGGGCCTATAATTCACCCCTCCACTTT CASSLTRAYNSPLHF 15 TRBJ1-6 . TRBV7-9 .
TGTGCCAGCAGTGAAGTGGCGGGGGGACACACTGAAGCTTTCTTT CASSEVAGGHTEAFF 15 TRBJ1-1 many TRBV6-1 .
TGTGCCAGCAGTTACTACAGGGTTGGCAATCAGCCCCAGCATTTT CASSYYRVGNQPQHF 15 TRBJ1-5 . TRBV6-6 .